One sample yielded the 31 T cell receptor beta chains listed below, sequenced in a study of blood T cell repertoires in COVID-19. The method was immunoSEQ multiplex PCR; TCRdb's version includes in-frame clones alone and lacks a portion of them. Seen here are approximately 11,000 clones, over 80% observed once, and the top ten hold roughly 4.4%. The specimen was peripheral blood. Every receptor here comes from a human donor in a cohort sampled during active COVID-19.

This clone was detected once. The gene calls are TRBV19 and TRBJ2-2, with 14 bases matching TRBD2. The CDR3 contains 20 residues. Germline V gene data show CDR1 as LNHDA and CDR2 as SQIVND (reference sequence). Unmatched junction bases numbered 12, after V lost 5 bases and J lost 1 base. This CDR3 reads CASSSPGTSGSTRNTGELFF. The CDR3 region has the DNA TGTGCCAGTAGTTCCCCCGGGACTAGCGGGAGCACTCGGAACACCGGGGAGCTGTTTTTT.

This clone has just one count. The J gene is TRBJ1-1, the V gene TRBV18, with D perhaps TRBD1 (5 bases). Germline V gene data show CDR1 as KGHSH and CDR2 as LQKENI. With 4 bases removed from V and 3 bases from J, the gap between germline ends came to 9 bases. The CDR3 covers 13 residues. The CDR3, as DNA: TGTGCCAGCTCACTCCTACAGGACACTGAAGCTTTCTTT. Encoded protein: CASSLLQDTEAFF.

The CDR3 sequence: CASSRSMGTGGMNEQFF. The CDR3 nucleotides read TGTGCCAGCAGCCGCAGTATGGGGACAGGGGGTATGAATGAGCAGTTCTTC. This rearrangement joins TRBV4-2 to TRBJ2-1, with TRBD1 identical over 11 bases. CDR3 length: 17 residues. With 4 bases clipped from V and 7 bases from J, the junction kept 12 bases outside the gene matches. Germline V gene data show CDR1 as LGHNA and CDR2 as YNFKEQ.

The chain couples TRBV14 to TRBJ2-7; D remains unclear. The CDR3 is 13 amino acids. The germline V gene has CDR1 SGHDN and CDR2 FVKESK. Trimming took off 3 bases at V and 5 bases at J, with 11 bases between the two ends. CDR3 nucleotides: TGTGCCAGCAGCCAGGGCCTTAAGAACGAGCAGTACTTC. Translation: CASSQGLKNEQYF.

This clone was counted once. V is TRBV6-4 and J is TRBJ2-7, with TRBD2 matching over 12 bases. CDR1 is MRHNA, CDR2 SNTAGT, per germline. This CDR3 contains 18 residues. V shed 6 bases and J 0 bases; nucleotides not matched to a gene: 12. CDR3 region: CASRPGTSGLTYSYEQYF. In DNA form, the CDR3 reads TGTGCCAGCAGACCCGGGACTAGCGGGCTTACCTACTCCTACGAGCAGTACTTC.

There are a few counts of this clone. J is TRBJ2-5 and V is TRBV3-1 (or the pseudogene TRBV3-2); 7 bases align to TRBD1. The CDR3 contains 15 residues. V lost 2 bases and J lost 6; bases outside the gene matches: 9. In germline, CDR1 is LGHDT, CDR2 YNNKEL (reference sequence). The CDR3 here is CASSQRGRSLQTQYF. As DNA, the CDR3 is TGTGCCAGCAGCCAAAGGGGGCGGTCGCTTCAGACCCAGTACTTC.

The chain couples TRBV5-4 to TRBJ2-3; D might be TRBD1 (6 bases). Trimming pared 4 bases from V and 2 bases from J, leaving 14 bases between. CDR1 is SGHNT, CDR2 YYREEE, per germline (reference sequence). The CDR3 extends over 15 amino acids. The CDR3 nucleotides read TGTGCCAGCAGCCTCACGGGACACCACACAGATACGCAGTATTTT. It translates to CASSLTGHHTDTQYF.

The chain joins TRBV29-1 to TRBJ2-1; 13 bases are shared with TRBD2. Germline V gene sequence: CDR1 SQVTM, CDR2 ANQGSEA. Germline trimming cut 5 bases from V and 8 bases from J; bases unmatched to any gene: 6. The CDR3 extends over 14 amino acids. CDR3 nucleotides: TGCAGCGTTACCGGGACTAGCGGGATCGATGAGCAGTTCTTC. Its translation is CSVTGTSGIDEQFF.

The rearrangement links TRBV7-2 to TRBJ2-3; TRBD2 matches 12 bases. V shed 5 bases and J 5 bases; nucleotides not matched to a gene: 11. The V gene's germline CDR1 is SGHTA and CDR2 FQGNSA. CDR3 size: 17 residues. In nucleotides, the CDR3 is TGTGCCAGCAGCGTGGGACTAGCGGGCGGGGGGAGAGATACGCAGTATTTT. Protein: CASSVGLAGGGRDTQYF.

This chain links TRBV4-2 with TRBJ2-1; possible D gene TRBD2, 6 bases. V was cut by 4 bases and J by 2 bases, with 9 bases left in between. This CDR3 has 14 amino acids. The germline gives CDR1 LGHNA, CDR2 YNFKEQ. The CDR3 coding sequence is TGTGCCAGCAGCCGGGGGGAGGCCTACAATGAGCAGTTCTTC. Its protein is CASSRGEAYNEQFF.

J is TRBJ1-3 and V is TRBV5-1, with D uncertain. The CDR3 is 14 residues long. Trimming left V 0 bases short and J 0 bases short, with 4 bases between. The germline gives CDR1 SGHRS, CDR2 YFSETQ. Written as DNA, the CDR3 is TGCGCCAGCAGCTTGGCGGGCTCTGGAAACACCATATATTTT. Protein: CASSLAGSGNTIYF.

The chain has TRBV12-3 or TRBV12-4 and TRBJ2-1; D remains unclear. Trimming cost V 7 bases and J 6 bases, with 4 bases left between them. The CDR3 sequence is 10 residues long. The CDR3 here is CASTSNEQFF. As DNA, the CDR3 is TGTGCCAGCACCAGCAATGAGCAGTTCTTC.

This chain uses TRBV6-6 with TRBJ2-2; 13 nucleotides agree with TRBD2. V was clipped by 5 bases and J by 3 bases; unmatched bases: 6. Germline V gives CDR1 MNHNY, CDR2 SVGAGI (reference sequence). This CDR3 spans 17 amino acids. DNA for the CDR3: TGTGCCAGCAGTCGAACTAGCGGGAGGGGTTACACCGGGGAGCTGTTTTTT. Its translation is CASSRTSGRGYTGELFF.

The chain combines TRBV4-3 with TRBJ2-3; 9 bases fit TRBD2. The CDR3 has 16 amino acids. Trimming cost V 0 bases and J 3 bases; bases outside gene matches: 4. Germline V lookup: CDR1 LGHNA, CDR2 YSLEER. The CDR3 DNA is TGCGCCAGCAGCCAAGATCCTAGCGGGATGACAGATACGCAGTATTTT. It yields the protein CASSQDPSGMTDTQYF.

This chain connects TRBV29-1 to TRBJ2-3; 9 nucleotides agree with TRBD1. This CDR3 has 14 residues. CDR1 and CDR2 (germline): SQVTM, ANQGSEA. V lost 8 bases, J lost 0 bases, and 6 bases stayed unmatched. CDR3 protein: CSLGQGISTDTQYF. DNA for the CDR3: TGCAGCTTGGGACAGGGCATAAGCACAGATACGCAGTATTTT.

This chain connects TRBV20-1 to TRBJ2-1, with a possible D match to TRBD1 (6 bases). The V end lost 3 bases, the J end lost 7 bases, and 7 bases lay between the germline ends. Germline V CDR1 and CDR2: DFQATT, SNEGSKA (reference sequence). This CDR3 contains 11 residues. DNA for the CDR3: TGCAGTGCTAGCCAGGGGAATGAGCAGTTCTTC. It translates to CSASQGNEQFF.

This clone showed up just once. The chain employs TRBV2 and TRBJ1-1, with D possibly matching TRBD1 (6 bases). CDR3 length: 13 residues. V gave up 6 bases and J gave up 1 base, with 9 bases separating them. Germline CDR1 and CDR2: SNHLY and FYNNEI. Here the CDR3 DNA reads TGTGCCAGCAGGGAGACAGGGAACACTGAAGCTTTCTTT. Its translation: CASRETGNTEAFF.

The genes are TRBV10-3 and TRBJ1-2; the match to TRBD1 covers 8 bases. CDR1 ENHRY and CDR2 SYGVKD come from the germline V gene. The CDR3 totals 12 residues. Trimming cost V 7 bases and J 8 bases; bases outside gene matches: 6. The CDR3 loop is CAITSAGGGYTF. The CDR3 nucleotides read TGTGCCATCACTTCGGCAGGGGGCGGCTACACCTTC.

This clone was seen more than once but under ten times. The junction departs from the called germline gene at one end, perhaps through a read error. This CDR3 is CASSEAEGSLIF. The DNA for the CDR3 is TGTGCCAGCAGTGAAGCGGAGGGCTCCCTCATCTTC. The chain links TRBV6-1 to TRBJ2-7, with D possibly TRBD2 on 6 matching bases. From germline, CDR1 is MNHNS and CDR2 SASEGT. The CDR3 loop spans 12 amino acids.

The V call is TRBV18, the J call TRBJ2-7, with 8 bases identical to TRBD2. J gave up 5 bases and V 3 bases, and 3 bases lay outside the gene matches. The CDR3 covers 13 residues. Germline loops: CDR1 KGHSH, CDR2 LQKENI. The CDR3 coding sequence is TGTGCCAGCTCACCGAGCGGGAGAGACGAGCAGTACTTC. Translated, it gives CASSPSGRDEQYF.

This chain joins TRBV5-1 and TRBJ2-1; TRBD1 aligns across 10 bases. Trimming at V came to 0 bases and at J to 4 bases, leaving 4 bases not matched to a gene. The CDR3 totals 16 residues. The germline V gene encodes CDR1 SGHRS and CDR2 YFSETQ. The CDR3, as DNA: TGCGCCAGCAGCTTGGGAACGGGACAGGGGTACAATGAGCAGTTCTTC. Translated, it gives CASSLGTGQGYNEQFF.

This clone has a single count. This rearrangement joins TRBV7-9 to TRBJ2-5, with 8 nucleotides matching TRBD2. Germline V gene lookup returns CDR1 SEHNR and CDR2 FQNEAQ (reference sequence). The V and J ends lost 3 bases and 5 bases, in that order; junction bases with no gene match: 5. The CDR3 sequence is 14 residues long. This chain's CDR3 is CASSLAGGYETQYF. The CDR3 nucleotides read TGTGCCAGCAGCTTGGCGGGAGGATACGAGACCCAGTACTTC.

This chain joins TRBV6-5 and TRBJ2-6; D ambiguous. There are 15 residues in the CDR3. Germline V gene data show CDR1 as MNHEY and CDR2 as SVGAGI. V lost 6 bases and J 4 bases, leaving 13 bases between the germline ends. DNA for the CDR3: TGTGCCAGCAGACCCCTAGAGCCCGGGGCCAACGTCCTGACTTTC. It codes for CASRPLEPGANVLTF.

Only one count was recorded for this clone. The chain carries TRBV3-1 (or the pseudogene TRBV3-2) and TRBJ2-5, with 14 bases matching TRBD2. Trimming at V came to 1 base and at J to 5 bases, leaving 3 bases not matched to a gene. The V gene's germline CDR1 is LGHDT and CDR2 YNNKEL (reference sequence). CDR3 length: 16 amino acids. The CDR3 reads CASSQAGLAGDETQYF. For the CDR3, the DNA is TGTGCCAGCAGCCAAGCGGGACTAGCGGGAGATGAGACCCAGTACTTC.

This clone was observed a single time. The gene calls are TRBV19 and TRBJ2-1; D is possibly TRBD2 (6 bases). CDR1 is LNHDA, CDR2 SQIVND, per germline (reference sequence). The ends were cut back, 7 bases at V and 3 bases at J, with 16 bases in the middle. The CDR3 is 15 amino acids. The CDR3 region is CASTLEGHIYNEQFF. CDR3 in DNA: TGTGCCAGTACCCTGGAGGGCCATATCTACAATGAGCAGTTCTTC.

V gene TRBV9 combines with J gene TRBJ2-1, with TRBD2 matching over 14 bases. V shed 3 bases and J 7 bases; nucleotides not matched to a gene: 6. CDR1 is SGDLS and CDR2 is YYNGEE in the germline V gene. The CDR3 runs to 16 residues. The CDR3 DNA is TGTGCCAGCAGCGCCTATGGGACTAGCGGGAGTAATGAGCAGTTCTTC. Its protein is CASSAYGTSGSNEQFF.

In the case of this clone: The junction differs from germline at one of its ends, possibly a read error. The chain employs TRBV2 and TRBJ2-5; 7 bases align to TRBD1. Germline CDR1 SNHLY, CDR2 FYNNEI. The length of the CDR3 is 14 residues. The CDR3 sequence: CASREVTGRETQYF. For the CDR3, the DNA is TGTGCCAGCAGGGAAGTGACAGGGCGGGAGACCCAGTACTTC. Based on the CDR3 plus reference TRBV2 and TRBJ2-5, the full variable domain is EPEVTQTPSHQVTQMGQEVILRCVPISNHLYFYWYRQILGQKVEFLVSFYNNEISEKSEIFDDQFSVERPDGSNFTLKIRSTKLEDSAMYFCASREVTGRETQYFGPGTRLLVL.

The chain uses TRBV19 and TRBJ2-1, with no clear D. From germline, CDR1 is LNHDA and CDR2 SQIVND (reference sequence). The V and J ends lost 7 bases and 0 bases respectively, with 7 bases between them. The CDR3 has 13 residues. CDR3 sequence: CASTLSSYNEQFF. CDR3 DNA: TGTGCCAGTACTCTGAGCTCCTACAATGAGCAGTTCTTC.

The chain combines TRBV9 with TRBJ2-7, with 9 bases lining up with TRBD2. The CDR3 covers 15 residues. Germline CDR1 and CDR2: SGDLS and YYNGEE. Unmatched junction bases numbered 8, after V lost 2 bases and J lost 5 bases. CDR3 sequence reads: CASSVSGSGLDEQYF. The CDR3 nucleotides read TGTGCCAGCAGCGTTAGCGGGAGCGGCCTGGACGAGCAGTACTTC.

In DNA, the CDR3 is TGTGCCAGCAGTTATGGGACAGACCGTGACTATGGCTACACCTTC. Its translation: CASSYGTDRDYGYTF. V and J are TRBV6-5 and TRBJ1-2; 7 positions agree with TRBD1. V lost 3 bases and J lost 3; bases outside the gene matches: 7. CDR3 length: 15 amino acids. The germline gives CDR1 MNHEY, CDR2 SVGAGI.

The J gene is TRBJ2-1, the V gene TRBV18, with D perhaps TRBD2 (6 bases). The CDR3 runs to 16 residues. Germline assignment: CDR1 KGHSH and CDR2 LQKENI. V dropped 0 bases and J dropped 10 bases, with 19 bases sitting between them. CDR3: CASSPPITSPQREQFF. Written as DNA, the CDR3 is TGTGCCAGCTCACCACCAATCACTAGCCCGCAACGGGAGCAGTTCTTC.